A selection of T cell receptor beta chains follows, all from one sample in a study of OX40 agonist ivuxolimab in advanced cancers. Method: immunoSEQ multiplex PCR; TCRdb's copy keeps in-frame clones and lacks some. Of 53,000 or so clones in the sample, more than 70% were seen once. This sample comprised CD4+ or CD8+ T cells sorted from blood, obtained in a trial of the OX40 agonist ivuxolimab. The origin of the receptors is an adult with an advanced solid tumor such as melanoma, head and neck, liver or kidney cancer. CDR3s include the opening cysteine and the closing phenylalanine or tryptophan. The D gene is left open where the match is weak. The listing skips clone size in some rows; elsewhere it reads once, few, many or a size class.

CDR3 protein: CAWSLQSGQKLFF
CDR3 DNA: TGTGCCTGGAGTCTCCAGTCAGGTCAAAAACTGTTTTTT
D gene: .
V gene: TRBV30
clone size: .
J gene: TRBJ1-4

CDR3 protein: CASSPGGRTDTQYF
CDR3 DNA: TGTGCCAGCAGTCCCGGCGGACGCACAGATACGCAGTATTTT
D gene: .
V gene: TRBV6-5
clone size: .
J gene: TRBJ2-3

CDR3 protein: CAWSAGTPNTEAFF
CDR3 DNA: TGTGCCTGGAGTGCCGGGACCCCTAACACTGAAGCTTTCTTT
D gene: .
V gene: TRBV30
clone size: .
J gene: TRBJ1-1

CDR3 protein: CASSHLPGGTNTGELFF
CDR3 DNA: TGCGCCAGCAGCCATCTTCCGGGAGGTACGAACACCGGGGAGCTGTTTTTT
D gene: TRBD2
V gene: TRBV4-1
clone size: .
J gene: TRBJ2-2

CDR3 protein: CASSLEGVASGETQYF
CDR3 DNA: TGCGCCAGCAGCTTGGAGGGGGTTGCGAGCGGGGAGACCCAGTACTTC
D gene: .
V gene: TRBV5-1
clone size: .
J gene: TRBJ2-5

CDR3 protein: CASRDGLAGGKETQYF
CDR3 DNA: TGTGCCAGTAGGGATGGACTAGCGGGAGGCAAAGAGACCCAGTACTTC
D gene: TRBD2
V gene: TRBV19
clone size: .
J gene: TRBJ2-5

CDR3 protein: CASRPTDNSNQPQHF
CDR3 DNA: TGTGCCAGCAGACCGACAGACAATAGCAATCAGCCCCAGCATTTT
D gene: .
V gene: TRBV28
clone size: .
J gene: TRBJ1-5

CDR3 protein: CASSAGTNQETQYF
CDR3 DNA: TGTGCCAGCAGTGCCGGGACAAACCAAGAGACCCAGTACTTC
D gene: .
V gene: TRBV5-4
clone size: .
J gene: TRBJ2-5

CDR3 protein: CASSSGQGGNQPQHF
CDR3 DNA: TGTGCCAGCAGCTCCGGACAGGGGGGGAATCAGCCCCAGCATTTT
D gene: TRBD1
V gene: TRBV7-9
clone size: .
J gene: TRBJ1-5

CDR3 protein: CASSLGQDYNEQFF
CDR3 DNA: TGTGCCAGCAGTTTAGGGCAGGACTACAATGAGCAGTTCTTC
D gene: .
V gene: TRBV28
clone size: .
J gene: TRBJ2-1

CDR3 protein: CASSAGGYGYTF
CDR3 DNA: TGTGCCAGCAGCGCCGGGGGCTATGGCTACACCTTC
D gene: .
V gene: TRBV4-2
clone size: .
J gene: TRBJ1-2

CDR3 protein: CASSPPGDQPQHF
CDR3 DNA: TGTGCCAGCTCACCCCCAGGAGATCAGCCCCAGCATTTT
D gene: .
V gene: TRBV18
clone size: .
J gene: TRBJ1-5

CDR3 protein: CASSSQGAVQPQHF
CDR3 DNA: TGTGCCAGCAGCTCGCAGGGGGCGGTTCAGCCCCAGCATTTT
D gene: TRBD1
V gene: TRBV11-2
clone size: .
J gene: TRBJ1-5

CDR3 protein: CASSPGTSGTWREFF
CDR3 DNA: TGCGCCAGCAGCCCCGGGACTAGCGGAACCTGGAGGGAGTTCTTC
D gene: TRBD2
V gene: TRBV5-1
clone size: .
J gene: TRBJ2-1

CDR3 protein: CASSSTGGDSYEQYF
CDR3 DNA: TGTGCCAGCAGCTCGACAGGGGGCGATTCCTACGAGCAGTACTTC
D gene: TRBD1
V gene: TRBV28
clone size: .
J gene: TRBJ2-7

CDR3 protein: CASSLETGPYGYTF
CDR3 DNA: TGTGCCAGCAGCTTAGAGACAGGGCCCTATGGCTACACCTTC
D gene: TRBD1
V gene: TRBV7-9
clone size: .
J gene: TRBJ1-2

CDR3 protein: CASSPPAPKNTEAFF
CDR3 DNA: TGTGCCAGCAGCCCCCCGGCCCCGAAGAACACTGAAGCTTTCTTT
D gene: .
V gene: TRBV7-2
clone size: .
J gene: TRBJ1-1

CDR3 protein: CASSPGTGANTEAFF
CDR3 DNA: TGTGCCAGCAGCCCAGGGACAGGGGCGAACACTGAAGCTTTCTTT
D gene: TRBD1
V gene: TRBV7-3
clone size: few
J gene: TRBJ1-1

CDR3 protein: CASSSGNYAAEQYF
CDR3 DNA: TGTGCCAGCAGCTCTGGGAACTATGCGGCCGAGCAGTACTTC
D gene: .
V gene: TRBV11-3
clone size: few
J gene: TRBJ2-7

CDR3 protein: CAIRGPGRDTEAFF
CDR3 DNA: TGTGCCATCAGGGGGCCAGGGCGGGACACTGAAGCTTTCTTT
D gene: .
V gene: TRBV10-3
clone size: .
J gene: TRBJ1-1

CDR3 protein: CSVRETTNEKLFF
CDR3 DNA: TGCAGCGTTCGCGAAACAACTAATGAAAAACTGTTTTTT
D gene: .
V gene: TRBV29-1
clone size: .
J gene: TRBJ1-4

CDR3 protein: CASSQKGTNTEAFF
CDR3 DNA: TGCGCCAGCAGCCAAAAGGGGACAAACACTGAAGCTTTCTTT
D gene: .
V gene: TRBV4-1
clone size: .
J gene: TRBJ1-1

CDR3 protein: CASSLPATETQYF
CDR3 DNA: TGTGCCAGCAGCCTCCCCGCCACGGAGACCCAGTACTTC
D gene: .
V gene: TRBV28
clone size: .
J gene: TRBJ2-5

CDR3 protein: CASSPPGNTGELFF
CDR3 DNA: TGTGCCAGCTCACCACCGGGAAACACCGGGGAGCTGTTTTTT
D gene: .
V gene: TRBV18
clone size: .
J gene: TRBJ2-2

CDR3 protein: CAISAPSGGVGQETQYF
CDR3 DNA: TGTGCCATCAGTGCCCCCAGCGGGGGAGTGGGGCAAGAGACCCAGTACTTC
D gene: TRBD2
V gene: TRBV10-3
clone size: .
J gene: TRBJ2-5

CDR3 protein: CATSEIMQEKLFF
CDR3 DNA: TGTGCCACCAGCGAGATAATGCAGGAAAAACTGTTTTTT
D gene: .
V gene: TRBV10-3
clone size: .
J gene: TRBJ1-4